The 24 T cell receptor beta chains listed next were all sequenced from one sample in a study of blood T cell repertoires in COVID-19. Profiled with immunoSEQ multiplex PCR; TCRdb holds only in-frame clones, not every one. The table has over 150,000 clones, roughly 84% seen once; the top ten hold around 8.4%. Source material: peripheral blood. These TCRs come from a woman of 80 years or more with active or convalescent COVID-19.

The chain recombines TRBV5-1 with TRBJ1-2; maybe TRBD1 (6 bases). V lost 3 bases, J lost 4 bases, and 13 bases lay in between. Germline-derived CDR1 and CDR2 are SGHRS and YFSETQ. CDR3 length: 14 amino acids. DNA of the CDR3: TGCGCCAGCAGCTCAACACAGGGATTCTATGGCTACACCTTC. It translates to CASSSTQGFYGYTF.

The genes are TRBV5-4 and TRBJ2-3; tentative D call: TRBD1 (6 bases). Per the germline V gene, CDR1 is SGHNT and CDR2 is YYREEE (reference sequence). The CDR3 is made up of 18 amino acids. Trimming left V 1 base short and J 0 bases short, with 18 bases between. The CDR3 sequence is CASSLWGLGPLSTDTQYF. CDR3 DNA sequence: TGTGCCAGCAGCTTGTGGGGGCTGGGACCTCTAAGCACAGATACGCAGTATTTT. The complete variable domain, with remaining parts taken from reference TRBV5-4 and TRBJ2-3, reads ETGVTQSPTHLIKTRGQQVTLRCSSQSGHNTVSWYQQALGQGPQFIFQYYREEENGRGNFPPRFSGLQFPNYSSELNVNALELDDSALYLCASSLWGLGPLSTDTQYFGPGTRLTVL.

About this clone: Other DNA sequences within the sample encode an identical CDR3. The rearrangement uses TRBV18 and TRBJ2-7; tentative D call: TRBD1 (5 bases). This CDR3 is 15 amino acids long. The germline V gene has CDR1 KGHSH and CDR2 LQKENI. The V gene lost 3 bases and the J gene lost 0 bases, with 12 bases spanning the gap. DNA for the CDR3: TGTGCCAGCTCACCGGGGCAGACCAGCTCCTACGAGCAGTACTTC. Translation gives CASSPGQTSSYEQYF.

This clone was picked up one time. The CDR3 here is CASSELIGTNSPLHF. The CDR3 DNA reads as TGTGCCAGCAGTGAATTGATCGGGACAAATTCACCCCTCCACTTT. The chain links TRBV6-1 to TRBJ1-6; D might be TRBD1 (6 bases). In germline, CDR1 is MNHNS, CDR2 SASEGT. V was clipped by 2 bases and J by 7 bases, with 12 bases between them. This CDR3 comprises 15 residues.

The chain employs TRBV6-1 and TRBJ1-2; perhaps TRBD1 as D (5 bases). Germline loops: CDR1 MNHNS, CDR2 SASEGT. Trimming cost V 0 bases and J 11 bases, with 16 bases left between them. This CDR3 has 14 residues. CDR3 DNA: TGTGCCAGCAGTGAAGCCGGCGATAGCAGGGCTTACACCTTC. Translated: CASSEAGDSRAYTF.

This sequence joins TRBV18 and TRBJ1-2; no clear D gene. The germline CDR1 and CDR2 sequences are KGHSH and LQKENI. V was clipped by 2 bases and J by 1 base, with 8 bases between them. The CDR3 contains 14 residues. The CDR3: CASSPYRVNYGYTF. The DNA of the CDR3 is TGTGCCAGCTCACCATACCGGGTTAACTATGGCTACACCTTC.

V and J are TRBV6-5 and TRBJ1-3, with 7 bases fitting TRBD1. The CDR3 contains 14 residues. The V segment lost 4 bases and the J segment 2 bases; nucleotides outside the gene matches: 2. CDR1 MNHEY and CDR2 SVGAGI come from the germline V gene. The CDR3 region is CASSLRGPGNTIYF. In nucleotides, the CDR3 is TGTGCCAGCAGTTTAAGGGGGCCTGGAAACACCATATATTTT.

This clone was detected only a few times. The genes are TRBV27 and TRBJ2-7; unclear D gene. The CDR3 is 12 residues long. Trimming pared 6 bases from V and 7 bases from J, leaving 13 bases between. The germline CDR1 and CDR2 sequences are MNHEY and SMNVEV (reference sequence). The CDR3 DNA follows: TGTGCCAGCAGACCCCCGATCGGGGAGCAGTACTTC. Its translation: CASRPPIGEQYF.

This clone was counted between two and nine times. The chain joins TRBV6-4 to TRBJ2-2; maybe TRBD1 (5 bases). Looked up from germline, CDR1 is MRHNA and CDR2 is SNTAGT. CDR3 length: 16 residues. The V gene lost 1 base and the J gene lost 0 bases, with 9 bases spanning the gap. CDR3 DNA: TGTGCCAGCAGTGACTGGGGCAGTACGAACACCGGGGAGCTGTTTTTT. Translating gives CASSDWGSTNTGELFF.

CDR3 sequence: CASSLVVSGEYTQYF. For the CDR3, the DNA is TGTGCCAGCAGCTTAGTAGTTAGCGGGGAATATACGCAGTATTTT. V gene TRBV7-2 combines with J gene TRBJ2-3, with TRBD2 matching 8 bases. The CDR3 is 15 amino acids. CDR1 is SGHTA, CDR2 FQGNSA, per germline. Germline trimming cut 1 base from V and 7 bases from J; bases unmatched to any gene: 7.

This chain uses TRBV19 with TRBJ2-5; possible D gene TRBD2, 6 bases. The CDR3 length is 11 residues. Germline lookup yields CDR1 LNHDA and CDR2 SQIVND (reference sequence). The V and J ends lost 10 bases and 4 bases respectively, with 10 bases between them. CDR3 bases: TGTGCCACCTCCGGGGGAGAGACCCAGTACTTC. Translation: CATSGGETQYF.

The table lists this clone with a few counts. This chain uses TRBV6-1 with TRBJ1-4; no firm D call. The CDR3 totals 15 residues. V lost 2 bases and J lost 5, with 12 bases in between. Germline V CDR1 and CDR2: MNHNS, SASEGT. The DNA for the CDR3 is TGTGCCAGCAGTGAAATCCCCCCGGGAAATGAAAAACTGTTTTTT. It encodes CASSEIPPGNEKLFF.

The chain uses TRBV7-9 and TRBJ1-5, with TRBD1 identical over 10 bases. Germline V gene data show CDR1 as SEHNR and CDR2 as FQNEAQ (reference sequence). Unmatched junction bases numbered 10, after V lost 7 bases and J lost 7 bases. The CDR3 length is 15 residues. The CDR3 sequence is CASKAGTGDNQPQHF. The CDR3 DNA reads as TGTGCCAGCAAAGCCGGGACAGGGGATAACCAGCCCCAGCATTTT.

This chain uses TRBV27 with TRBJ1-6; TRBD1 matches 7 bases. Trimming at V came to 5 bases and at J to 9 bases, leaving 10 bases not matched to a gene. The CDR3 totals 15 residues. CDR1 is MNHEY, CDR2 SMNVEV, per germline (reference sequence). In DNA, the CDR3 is TGTGCCAGCAGTCCCCAAGGGGGCCTAGGTTCACCCCTCCACTTT. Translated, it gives CASSPQGGLGSPLHF.

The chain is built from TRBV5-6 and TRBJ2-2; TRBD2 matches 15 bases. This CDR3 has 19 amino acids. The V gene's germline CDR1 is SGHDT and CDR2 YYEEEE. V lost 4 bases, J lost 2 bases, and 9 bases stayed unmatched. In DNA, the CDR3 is TGTGCCAGCAGCCTTGGGACTAGCGGGGGGCACTTAAACACCGGGGAGCTGTTTTTT. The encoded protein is CASSLGTSGGHLNTGELFF.

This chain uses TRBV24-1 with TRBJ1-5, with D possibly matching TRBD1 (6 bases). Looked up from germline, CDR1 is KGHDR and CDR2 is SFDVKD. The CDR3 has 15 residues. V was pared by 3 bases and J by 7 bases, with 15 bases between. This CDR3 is CATSDKQGREQPQHF. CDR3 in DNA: TGTGCCACCAGTGATAAACAGGGAAGGGAACAGCCCCAGCATTTT.

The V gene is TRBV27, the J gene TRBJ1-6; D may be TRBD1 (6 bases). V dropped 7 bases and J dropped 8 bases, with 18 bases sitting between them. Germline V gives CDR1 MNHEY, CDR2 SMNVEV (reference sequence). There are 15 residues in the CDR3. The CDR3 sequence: CASNLHRDSYSPLHF. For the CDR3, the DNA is TGTGCCAGCAACCTTCACAGGGATAGTTATTCACCCCTCCACTTT.

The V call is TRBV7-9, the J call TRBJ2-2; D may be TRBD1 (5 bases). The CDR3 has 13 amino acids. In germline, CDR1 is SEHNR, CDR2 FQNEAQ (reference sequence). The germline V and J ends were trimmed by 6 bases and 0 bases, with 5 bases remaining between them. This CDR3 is CASRQANTGELFF. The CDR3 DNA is TGTGCCAGCAGACAGGCGAACACCGGGGAGCTGTTTTTT.

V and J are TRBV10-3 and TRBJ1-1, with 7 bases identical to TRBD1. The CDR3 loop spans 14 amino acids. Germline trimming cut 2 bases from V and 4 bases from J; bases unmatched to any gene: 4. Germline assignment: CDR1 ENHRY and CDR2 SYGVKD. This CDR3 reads CAISEDRVGTEAFF. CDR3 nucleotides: TGTGCCATCAGTGAGGACAGGGTCGGCACTGAAGCTTTCTTT.

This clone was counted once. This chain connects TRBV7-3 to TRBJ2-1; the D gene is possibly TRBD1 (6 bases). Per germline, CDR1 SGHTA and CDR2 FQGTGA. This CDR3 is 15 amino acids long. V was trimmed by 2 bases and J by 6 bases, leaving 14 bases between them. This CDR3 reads CASSLAGATVNEQFF. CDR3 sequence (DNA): TGTGCCAGCAGCTTAGCAGGGGCTACAGTCAATGAGCAGTTCTTC. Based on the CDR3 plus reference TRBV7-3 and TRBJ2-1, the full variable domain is GAGVSQTPSNKVTEKGKYVELRCDPISGHTALYWYRQSLGQGPEFLIYFQGTGAADDSGLPNDRFFAVRPEGSVSTLKIQRTERGDSAVYLCASSLAGATVNEQFFGPGTRLTVL.

The CDR3 reads CASSQVGQGGYNEQFF. The CDR3, as DNA: TGCGCCAGCAGCCAAGTCGGACAGGGGGGTTACAATGAGCAGTTCTTC. This rearrangement joins TRBV4-1 to TRBJ2-1; 10 nucleotides match TRBD1. Germline V gives CDR1 MGHRA, CDR2 YSYEKL. The trim removed 1 base at V and 4 bases at J, leaving 4 bases unmatched. The CDR3 covers 16 residues.

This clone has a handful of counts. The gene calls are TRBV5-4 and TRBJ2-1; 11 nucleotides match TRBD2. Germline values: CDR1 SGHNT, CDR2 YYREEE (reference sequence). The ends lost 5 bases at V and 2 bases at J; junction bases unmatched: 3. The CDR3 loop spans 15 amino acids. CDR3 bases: TGTGCCAGCAGTCATAGCGGGGGGGCCTACAATGAGCAGTTCTTC. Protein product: CASSHSGGAYNEQFF. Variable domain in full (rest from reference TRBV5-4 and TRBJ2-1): ETGVTQSPTHLIKTRGQQVTLRCSSQSGHNTVSWYQQALGQGPQFIFQYYREEENGRGNFPPRFSGLQFPNYSSELNVNALELDDSALYLCASSHSGGAYNEQFFGPGTRLTVL.

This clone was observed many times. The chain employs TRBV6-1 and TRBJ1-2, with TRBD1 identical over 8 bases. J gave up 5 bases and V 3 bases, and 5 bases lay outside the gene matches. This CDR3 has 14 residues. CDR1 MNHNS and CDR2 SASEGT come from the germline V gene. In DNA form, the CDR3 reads TGTGCCAGCAGTGACAGGGGGCGAGGGTATGGCTACACCTTC. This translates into CASSDRGRGYGYTF.

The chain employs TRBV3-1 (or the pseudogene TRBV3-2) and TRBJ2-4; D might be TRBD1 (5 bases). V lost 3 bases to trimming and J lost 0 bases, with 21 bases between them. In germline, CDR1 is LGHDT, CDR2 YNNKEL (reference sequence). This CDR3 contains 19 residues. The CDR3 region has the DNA TGTGCCAGCAGCCACGTGGGGCAGGGATCTCTTATAGCCAAAAACATTCAGTACTTC. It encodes CASSHVGQGSLIAKNIQYF.